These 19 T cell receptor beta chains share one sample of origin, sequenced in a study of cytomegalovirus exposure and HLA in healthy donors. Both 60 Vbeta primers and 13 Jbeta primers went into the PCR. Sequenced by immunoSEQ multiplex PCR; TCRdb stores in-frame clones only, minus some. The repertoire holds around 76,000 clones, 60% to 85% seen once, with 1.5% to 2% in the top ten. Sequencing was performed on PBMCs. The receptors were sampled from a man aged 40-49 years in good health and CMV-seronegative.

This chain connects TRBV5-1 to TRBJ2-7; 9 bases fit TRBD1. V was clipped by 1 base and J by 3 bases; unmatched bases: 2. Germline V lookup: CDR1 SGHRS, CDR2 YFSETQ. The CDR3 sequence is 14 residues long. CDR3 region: CASSLTGGNYEQYF. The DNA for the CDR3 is TGCGCCAGCAGCTTGACAGGGGGCAACTACGAGCAGTACTTC.

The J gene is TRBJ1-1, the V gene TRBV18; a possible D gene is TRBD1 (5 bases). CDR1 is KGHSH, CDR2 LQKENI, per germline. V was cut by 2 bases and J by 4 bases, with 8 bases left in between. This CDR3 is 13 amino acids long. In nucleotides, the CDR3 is TGTGCCAGCTCACCATCGGGGGGCACTGAAGCTTTCTTT. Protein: CASSPSGGTEAFF.

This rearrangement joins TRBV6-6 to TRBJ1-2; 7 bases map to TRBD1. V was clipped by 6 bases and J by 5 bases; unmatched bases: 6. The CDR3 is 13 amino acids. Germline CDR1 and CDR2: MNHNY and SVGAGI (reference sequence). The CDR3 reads CASRPQGGYGYTF. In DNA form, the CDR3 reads TGTGCCAGCAGACCCCAGGGGGGATATGGCTACACCTTC.

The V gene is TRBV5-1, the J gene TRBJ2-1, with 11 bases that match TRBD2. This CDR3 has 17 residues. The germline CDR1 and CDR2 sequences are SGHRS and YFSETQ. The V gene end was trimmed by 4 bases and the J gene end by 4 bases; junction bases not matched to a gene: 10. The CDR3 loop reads CASSPLAGVARYNEQFF. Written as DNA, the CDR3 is TGCGCCAGCAGCCCACTAGCGGGAGTCGCTAGATACAATGAGCAGTTCTTC.

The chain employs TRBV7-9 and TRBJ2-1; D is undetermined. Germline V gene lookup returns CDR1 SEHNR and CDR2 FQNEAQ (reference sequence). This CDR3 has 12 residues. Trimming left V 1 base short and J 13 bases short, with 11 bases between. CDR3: CASSLDYREQFF. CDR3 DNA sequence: TGTGCCAGCAGCTTAGACTATCGAGAACAGTTCTTC.

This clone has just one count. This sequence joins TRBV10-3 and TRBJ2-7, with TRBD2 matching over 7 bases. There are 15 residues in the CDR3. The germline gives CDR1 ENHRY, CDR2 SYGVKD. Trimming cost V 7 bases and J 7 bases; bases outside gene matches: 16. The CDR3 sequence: CAIKASSGPKREQYF. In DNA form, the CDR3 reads TGTGCCATCAAGGCCTCTAGCGGCCCTAAAAGGGAGCAGTACTTC.

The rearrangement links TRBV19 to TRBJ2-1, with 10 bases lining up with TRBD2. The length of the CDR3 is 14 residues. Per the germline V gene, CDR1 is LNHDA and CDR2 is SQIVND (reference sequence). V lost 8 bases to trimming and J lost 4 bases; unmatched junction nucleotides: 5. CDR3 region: CASRTSGIYNEQFF. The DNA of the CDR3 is TGTGCCAGTCGCACTAGCGGGATATACAATGAGCAGTTCTTC.

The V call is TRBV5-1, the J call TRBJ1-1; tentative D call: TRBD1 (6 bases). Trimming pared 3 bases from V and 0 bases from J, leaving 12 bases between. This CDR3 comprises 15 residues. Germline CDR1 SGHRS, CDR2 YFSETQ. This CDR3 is CASSSAQGLNTEAFF. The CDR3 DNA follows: TGCGCCAGCAGCTCCGCGCAGGGGCTGAACACTGAAGCTTTCTTT.

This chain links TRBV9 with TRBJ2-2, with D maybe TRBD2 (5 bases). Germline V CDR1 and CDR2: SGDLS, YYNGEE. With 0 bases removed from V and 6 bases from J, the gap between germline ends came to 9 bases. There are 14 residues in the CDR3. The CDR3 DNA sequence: TGTGCCAGCAGCGTAGTCGGGGTTCCCGGGGAGCTGTTTTTT. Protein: CASSVVGVPGELFF.

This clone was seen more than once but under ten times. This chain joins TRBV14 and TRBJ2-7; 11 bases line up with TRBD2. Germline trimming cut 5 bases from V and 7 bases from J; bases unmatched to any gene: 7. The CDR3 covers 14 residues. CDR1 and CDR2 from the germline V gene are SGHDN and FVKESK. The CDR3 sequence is CASSWGLAASEQYF. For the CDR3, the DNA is TGTGCCAGCAGCTGGGGACTAGCGGCCTCTGAGCAGTACTTC.

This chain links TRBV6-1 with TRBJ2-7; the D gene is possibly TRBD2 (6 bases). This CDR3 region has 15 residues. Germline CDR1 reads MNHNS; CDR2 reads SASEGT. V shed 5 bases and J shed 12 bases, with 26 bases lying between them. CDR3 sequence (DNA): TGTGCCAGCAGTCCTCTCGGGACTCCCGACCTGCATCTGTACTTC. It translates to CASSPLGTPDLHLYF.

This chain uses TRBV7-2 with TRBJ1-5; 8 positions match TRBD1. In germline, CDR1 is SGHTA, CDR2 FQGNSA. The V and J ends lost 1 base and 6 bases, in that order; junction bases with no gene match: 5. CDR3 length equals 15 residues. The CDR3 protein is CASSLVAGTGQPQHF. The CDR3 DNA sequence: TGTGCCAGCAGCTTAGTGGCAGGGACAGGTCAGCCCCAGCATTTT.

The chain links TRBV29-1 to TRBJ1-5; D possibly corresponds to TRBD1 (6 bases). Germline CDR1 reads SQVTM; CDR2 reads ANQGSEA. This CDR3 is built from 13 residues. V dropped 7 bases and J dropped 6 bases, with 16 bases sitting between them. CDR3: CSAVGTKSQPQHF. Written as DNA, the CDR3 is TGCAGCGCCGTTGGGACAAAGAGTCAGCCCCAGCATTTT.

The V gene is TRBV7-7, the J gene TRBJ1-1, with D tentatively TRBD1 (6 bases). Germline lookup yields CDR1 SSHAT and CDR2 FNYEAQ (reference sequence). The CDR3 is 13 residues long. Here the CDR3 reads CALKDGGGTEAFF. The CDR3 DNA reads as TGTGCTCTCAAGGATGGGGGCGGGACTGAAGCTTTCTTT.

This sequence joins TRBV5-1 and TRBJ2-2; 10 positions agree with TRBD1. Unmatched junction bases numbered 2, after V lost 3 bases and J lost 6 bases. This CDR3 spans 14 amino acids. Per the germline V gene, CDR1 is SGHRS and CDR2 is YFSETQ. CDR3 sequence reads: CASSSGQGAGELFF. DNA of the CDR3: TGCGCCAGCAGCTCTGGACAGGGGGCCGGGGAGCTGTTTTTT.

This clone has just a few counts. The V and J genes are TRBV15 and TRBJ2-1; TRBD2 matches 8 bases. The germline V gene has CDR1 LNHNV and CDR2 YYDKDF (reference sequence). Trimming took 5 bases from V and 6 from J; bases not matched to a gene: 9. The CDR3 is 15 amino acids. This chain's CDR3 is CATSPGTSGSNEQFF. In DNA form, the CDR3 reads TGTGCCACCAGCCCCGGAACTAGCGGAAGCAATGAGCAGTTCTTC.

CDR3 sequence reads: CASSLSGETQYF. CDR3 bases: TGTGCCAGCAGCTTGTCTGGTGAGACGCAGTATTTT. V is TRBV5-6 and J is TRBJ2-3; no definite D call. Looked up from germline, CDR1 is SGHDT and CDR2 is YYEEEE. This CDR3 comprises 12 residues. The V and J ends lost 1 base and 9 bases respectively, with 9 bases between them.

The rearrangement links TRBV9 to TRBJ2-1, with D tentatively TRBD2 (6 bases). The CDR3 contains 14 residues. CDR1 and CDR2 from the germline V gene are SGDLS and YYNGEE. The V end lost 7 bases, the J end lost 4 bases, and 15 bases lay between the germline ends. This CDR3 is CASSREFEYNEQFF. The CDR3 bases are TGTGCCAGCTCCCGGGAGTTTGAGTACAATGAGCAGTTCTTC.

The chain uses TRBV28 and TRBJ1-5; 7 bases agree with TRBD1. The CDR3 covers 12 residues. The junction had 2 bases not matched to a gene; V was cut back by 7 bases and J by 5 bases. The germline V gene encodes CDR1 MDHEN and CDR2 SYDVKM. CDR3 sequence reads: CASTTGDQPQHF. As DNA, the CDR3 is TGTGCCAGCACCACAGGGGATCAGCCCCAGCATTTT.